This TCR beta chain was obtained from a study of OX40 agonist ivuxolimab in advanced cancers. Study overall: Cohort: roughly 80% men, mean age approximately 66, aged roughly 23 to 90. Three patients, one with hepatocellular carcinoma and two with cutaneous melanoma, responded partially.

Produced via immunoSEQ multiplex PCR; TCRdb's table is partial and in-frame only. The sample includes tens of thousands of clones, roughly 87% of them seen just once. J was trimmed by 6 bases and V by 8 bases; bases with no gene match: 14. This CDR3 contains 16 residues. Germline CDR1 and CDR2: LNHDA and SQIVND (reference sequence). This clonotype was sampled from an adult with an advanced solid tumor such as melanoma, head and neck, liver or kidney cancer. The rearrangement joins TRBV19 to TRBJ2-2, with 8 bases identical to TRBD1. The source material was CD4+ or CD8+ T cells sorted from blood, sampled in a trial of the OX40 agonist ivuxolimab. The DNA of the CDR3 is TGTGCCAGTCAGTTCCTCGGACAGGGAGGTTCCGGGGAGCTGTTTTTT. As protein: CASQFLGQGGSGELFF.